The 27 T cell receptor beta chains reported below all come from one sample, sequenced in a study of cytomegalovirus exposure and HLA in healthy donors. PCR employed 60 Vbeta and 13 Jbeta primers. Produced via immunoSEQ multiplex PCR; TCRdb's table is partial and in-frame only. In the table there are about 170,000 clones, 85% of which are singletons. Sequencing was done on a sample of PBMCs. These receptor sequences come from a man aged 25 to 40 in good health and CMV-seropositive.

This clone was seen more than once but under ten times. The rearrangement uses TRBV10-3 and TRBJ1-5; D call uncertain. The CDR3 loop spans 14 amino acids. Deletions cut 3 bases from V and 4 bases from J, with 10 bases between. In germline, CDR1 is ENHRY, CDR2 SYGVKD. The CDR3 DNA reads TGTGCCATCAGTGATTTGGCGGTGAATCAGCCCCAGCATTTT. Protein product: CAISDLAVNQPQHF.

The chain joins TRBV5-1 to TRBJ1-6; D is perhaps TRBD1 (5 bases). This CDR3 spans 16 amino acids. The germline V gene has CDR1 SGHRS and CDR2 YFSETQ. V lost 0 bases, J lost 8 bases, and 15 bases lay in between. The CDR3 region is CASSLEGRMGDSPLHF. The CDR3 coding sequence is TGCGCCAGCAGCTTGGAGGGGAGGATGGGGGATTCACCCCTCCACTTT.

The chain couples TRBV2 to TRBJ2-1; possibly TRBD2 for D (5 bases). CDR3 size: 14 residues. V was trimmed by 6 bases and J by 9 bases, leaving 18 bases between them. Germline V gene lookup returns CDR1 SNHLY and CDR2 FYNNEI. CDR3 sequence: CASRDGIVVGEQFF. As DNA, the CDR3 is TGTGCCAGCAGGGACGGGATCGTCGTCGGTGAGCAGTTCTTC. The variable domain in full, completed from reference TRBV2 and TRBJ2-1, reads EPEVTQTPSHQVTQMGQEVILRCVPISNHLYFYWYRQILGQKVEFLVSFYNNEISEKSEIFDDQFSVERPDGSNFTLKIRSTKLEDSAMYFCASRDGIVVGEQFFGPGTRLTVL.

The J gene is TRBJ2-5, the V gene TRBV5-1, with a possible D match to TRBD1 (8 bases). Deletions cut 7 bases from V and 3 bases from J, with 19 bases between. CDR1 and CDR2 (germline): SGHRS, YFSETQ. The CDR3 is 15 amino acids. The CDR3 sequence is CASSRGDRREETQYF. The CDR3 coding sequence is TGCGCCAGCTCCCGGGGGGACAGGAGGGAAGAGACCCAGTACTTC.

The chain combines TRBV6-1 with TRBJ2-7; tentatively, D is TRBD2 (5 bases). The germline V gene encodes CDR1 MNHNS and CDR2 SASEGT. This CDR3 is 13 amino acids long. Deletions cut 7 bases from V and 3 bases from J, with 13 bases between. The CDR3, as DNA: TGTGCCAGCACCCAGGAGGCCCACTACGAGCAGTACTTC. This encodes CASTQEAHYEQYF.

CDR3 loop: CASSTRTSGRHLFYNEQFF. CDR3 in DNA: TGTGCCAGCAGCACTCGGACTAGCGGGAGGCACCTGTTCTACAATGAGCAGTTCTTC. The chain combines TRBV7-9 with TRBJ2-1; 14 bases are shared with TRBD2. This CDR3 is built from 19 residues. The germline CDR1 and CDR2 sequences are SEHNR and FQNEAQ (reference sequence). The J segment lost 3 bases and the V segment lost 5 bases, leaving 12 bases of the junction unmatched.

The rearrangement joins TRBV27 to TRBJ2-3; D gene ambiguous. Germline CDR1 reads MNHEY; CDR2 reads SMNVEV (reference sequence). V lost 5 bases and J 2 bases, leaving 23 bases between the germline ends. The CDR3 totals 18 residues. CDR3 nucleotide sequence: TGTGCCAGCAGTCCCTCTAAACTCGGCGGTTATTACACAGATACGCAGTATTTT. This translates into CASSPSKLGGYYTDTQYF.

CDR3 bases: TGTGCCAGCAGTGGAGAAACAGGGGGATTGGGCTCTGGGGCCAACGTCCTGACTTTC. Its protein is CASSGETGGLGSGANVLTF. The gene calls are TRBV2 and TRBJ2-6, with 8 nucleotides matching TRBD1. Germline values: CDR1 SNHLY, CDR2 FYNNEI. The CDR3 consists of 19 residues. Trimming at V came to 4 bases and at J to 0 bases, leaving 11 bases not matched to a gene.

This clone was counted only a few times. CDR3 in DNA: TGTGCCACCAGCAGAGTCAGGGACACTGAAGCTTTCTTT. Translation gives CATSRVRDTEAFF. The chain is built from TRBV15 and TRBJ1-1; D is possibly TRBD1 (5 bases). This CDR3 is built from 13 residues. Germline assignment: CDR1 LNHNV and CDR2 YYDKDF (reference sequence). V lost 1 base and J 3 bases, leaving 6 bases between the germline ends. The full variable domain, rest sourced from reference TRBV15 and TRBJ1-1, is DAMVIQNPRYQVTQFGKPVTLSCSQTLNHNVMYWYQQKSSQAPKLLFHYYDKDFNNEADTPDNFQSRRPNTSFCFLDIRSPGLGDTAMYLCATSRVRDTEAFFGQGTRLTVV.

V gene TRBV19 combines with J gene TRBJ2-7; a possible D gene is TRBD2 (5 bases). V lost 4 bases to trimming and J lost 1 base, with 11 bases between them. Per germline, CDR1 LNHDA and CDR2 SQIVND (reference sequence). The CDR3 spans 14 residues. The CDR3 loop is CASSKGGYSYEQYF. CDR3 DNA sequence: TGTGCCAGTAGTAAAGGCGGGTATTCCTACGAGCAGTACTTC.

V usage is TRBV18 and J usage is TRBJ1-2; 7 nucleotides match TRBD1. Germline CDR1 reads KGHSH; CDR2 reads LQKENI. V gave up 3 bases and J gave up 4 bases; unmatched junction bases: 11. The CDR3 extends over 16 amino acids. The CDR3 here is CASSPRRDSPSYGYTF. In nucleotides, the CDR3 is TGTGCCAGCTCACCTAGGAGGGACAGCCCCTCCTATGGCTACACCTTC.

The J gene is TRBJ2-3, the V gene TRBV2; 7 nucleotides align to TRBD2. The CDR3 covers 16 residues. V was pared by 4 bases and J by 2 bases, with 9 bases of the junction left unmatched. Germline CDR1 SNHLY, CDR2 FYNNEI. CDR3 region: CASSASSGGLTDTQYF. The CDR3 DNA reads as TGTGCCAGCAGTGCCTCTAGCGGAGGGCTCACAGATACGCAGTATTTT.

The gene calls are TRBV6-1 and TRBJ1-3; no reliable D call. Deletions cut 3 bases from V and 0 bases from J, with 6 bases between. The germline V gene encodes CDR1 MNHNS and CDR2 SASEGT. CDR3 length: 14 residues. The CDR3 DNA sequence: TGTGCCAGCAGTGAGACACACTCTGGAAACACCATATATTTT. This encodes CASSETHSGNTIYF.

A remark on this clone: The junction does not match germline at one end; this may be a read error. This chain connects TRBV7-9 to TRBJ2-7; D gene uncertain. CDR3 length equals 12 residues. The germline V gene encodes CDR1 SEHNR and CDR2 FQNEAQ (reference sequence). CDR3 in DNA: TGTTCCAGCAGCCTCGACCGGGTGGGGCAGTACTTC. This translates into CSSSLDRVGQYF.

V usage is TRBV9 and J usage is TRBJ1-1, with TRBD1 matching 8 bases. The length of the CDR3 is 17 residues. After removal of 2 bases from V and 3 bases from J, the junction contained 12 bases not matched to a gene. Germline CDR1 is SGDLS and CDR2 is YYNGEE. CDR3 loop: CASSVGQGGPRDTEAFF. The CDR3 coding sequence is TGTGCCAGCAGCGTCGGACAGGGTGGTCCTCGGGACACTGAAGCTTTCTTT.

The rearrangement uses TRBV14 and TRBJ2-7; tentatively, D is TRBD1 (6 bases). Per germline, CDR1 SGHDN and CDR2 FVKESK. There are 14 residues in the CDR3. V lost 5 bases, J lost 3 bases, and 14 bases lay in between. The CDR3 protein is CASSYTGRNYEQYF. CDR3 in DNA: TGTGCCAGCAGCTACACAGGGCGGAACTACGAGCAGTACTTC.

This clone was seen a few times. This chain links TRBV5-6 with TRBJ2-3, with D unclear. Germline-derived CDR1 and CDR2 are SGHDT and YYEEEE. The CDR3 runs to 11 residues. Trimming stripped 4 bases from V and 6 bases from J, with 6 bases between. The CDR3 loop reads CASSLRDTQYF. The DNA of the CDR3 is TGTGCCAGCAGCCTGAGGGATACGCAGTATTTT.

The rearrangement links TRBV5-8 to TRBJ2-7; no clear D gene. The CDR3 loop spans 14 amino acids. With 0 bases removed from V and 11 bases from J, the gap between germline ends came to 18 bases. CDR1 SGHTS and CDR2 YDEGEE come from the germline V gene. The CDR3 DNA reads TGTGCCAGCAGCTTGGGGGCCCTCCAAGATTACGAGTACTTC. Protein product: CASSLGALQDYEYF. Looking up the rest from reference TRBV5-8 and TRBJ2-7 gives the full variable domain: EAGVTQSPTHLIKTRGQQATLRCSPISGHTSVYWYQQALGLGLQFLLWYDEGEERNRGNFPPRFSGRQFPNYSSELNVNALELEDSALYLCASSLGALQDYEYFGPGTRLTVT.

The gene calls are TRBV5-1 and TRBJ2-5, with 7 bases aligning to TRBD1. This CDR3 contains 13 residues. CDR1 and CDR2 (germline): SGHRS, YFSETQ. V dropped 4 bases and J dropped 3; count of bases not matched to a gene: 3. The CDR3 DNA reads as TGCGCCAGCAGCCCGACAGGGAAAGAGACCCAGTACTTC. Protein sequence: CASSPTGKETQYF.

This clone was seen only a few times. V is TRBV9 and J is TRBJ1-1; D not resolved. Germline CDR1 is SGDLS and CDR2 is YYNGEE. With 0 bases removed from V and 0 bases from J, the gap between germline ends came to 6 bases. The CDR3 has 14 residues. CDR3 residues: CASSVGQLNTEAFF. The CDR3 bases are TGTGCCAGCAGCGTAGGGCAGTTGAACACTGAAGCTTTCTTT. Variable domain in full (rest from reference TRBV9 and TRBJ1-1): DSGVTQTPKHLITATGQRVTLRCSPRSGDLSVYWYQQSLDQGLQFLIQYYNGEERAKGNILERFSAQQFPDLHSELNLSSLELGDSALYFCASSVGQLNTEAFFGQGTRLTVV.

The J gene is TRBJ1-2, the V gene TRBV4-3; 12 positions agree with TRBD1. Germline lookup yields CDR1 LGHNA and CDR2 YSLEER. Trimming at V came to 1 base and at J to 8 bases, leaving 11 bases not matched to a gene. This CDR3 is built from 17 residues. CDR3 in amino acids: CASSQVGTGGGGYGYTF. DNA of the CDR3: TGCGCCAGCAGCCAAGTAGGGACAGGGGGCGGAGGTTACGGCTACACCTTC.

This clone was found a few times. The chain is built from TRBV9 and TRBJ2-1, with D perhaps matching TRBD2 (5 bases). The CDR3 is 14 residues long. From germline, CDR1 is SGDLS and CDR2 YYNGEE. Deletions cut 7 bases from V and 4 bases from J, with 15 bases between. DNA for the CDR3: TGTGCCAGCGGGTCGGCGGGCTATTACAATGAGCAGTTCTTC. It yields the protein CASGSAGYYNEQFF.

The rearrangement links TRBV7-6 to TRBJ2-5; maybe TRBD1 (6 bases). V was clipped by 1 base and J by 5 bases, with 11 bases between them. Germline lookup yields CDR1 SGHVS and CDR2 FNYEAQ. The CDR3 contains 14 residues. Here the CDR3 reads CASSLVAQGETQYF. For the CDR3, the DNA is TGTGCCAGCAGCTTAGTGGCCCAGGGGGAGACCCAGTACTTC. The full variable domain, completed using reference TRBV7-6 and TRBJ2-5, is GAGVSQSPRYKVTKRGQDVALRCDPISGHVSLYWYRQALGQGPEFLTYFNYEAQQDKSGLPNDRFSAERPEGSISTLTIQRTEQRDSAMYRCASSLVAQGETQYFGPGTRLLVL.

The gene calls are TRBV19 and TRBJ1-1, with a tentative D call TRBD1 (5 bases). Deletions cut 7 bases from V and 3 bases from J, with 18 bases between. Looked up from germline, CDR1 is LNHDA and CDR2 is SQIVND (reference sequence). This CDR3 has 15 amino acids. The chain's CDR3 is CASKFYPGDYTEAFF. DNA of the CDR3: TGTGCCAGTAAATTTTATCCGGGGGACTACACTGAAGCTTTCTTT.

The gene calls are TRBV9 and TRBJ2-7; 10 positions agree with TRBD2. CDR1 is SGDLS and CDR2 is YYNGEE in the germline V gene. The CDR3 is 15 residues long. The ends lost 4 bases at V and 2 bases at J; junction bases unmatched: 6. CDR3 amino acids: CASSTGLAATYEQYF. The CDR3 coding sequence is TGTGCCAGCAGCACAGGACTAGCGGCTACCTACGAGCAGTACTTC.

V usage is TRBV2 and J usage is TRBJ2-4, with 7 nucleotides matching TRBD2. Looked up from germline, CDR1 is SNHLY and CDR2 is FYNNEI. V shed 8 bases, J shed 0 bases, and the junction held 10 bases outside the gene matches. CDR3 length equals 16 residues. Here the CDR3 DNA reads TGTGCCAGCGGGGAGAGGACTAGGCCAGCCAAAAACATTCAGTACTTC. It codes for CASGERTRPAKNIQYF.

This chain links TRBV18 with TRBJ1-5, with 7 bases lining up with TRBD1. Losses at the gene ends were 6 bases for V and 5 bases for J; bases not matched to a gene: 13. The CDR3 loop spans 16 amino acids. The germline gives CDR1 KGHSH, CDR2 LQKENI. CDR3 bases: TGTGCCAGCTCGCCAGAGGGGGCCCGGGTCGATCAGCCCCAGCATTTT. Its translation is CASSPEGARVDQPQHF.